The TCR beta chain described here comes from a study of T cell changes during pregnancy in multiple sclerosis. Trimming took off 10 bases at V and 1 base at J, with 13 bases between the two ends. The CDR3 has 13 residues. CDR1 is MNHNS, CDR2 SASEGT, per germline. Assay used: immunoSEQ multiplex PCR; TCRdb lists only in-frame clones, some missing. Found here are 25,000 to 35,000 clones, approximately 90% of them singletons; the top ten hold approximately 3.4%. This sample comprised CD4+ T cells from peripheral blood mononuclear cells, obtained in the first trimester of pregnancy. The rearrangement links TRBV6-1 to TRBJ1-1; maybe TRBD1 (5 bases). The origin of this receptor is a female donor in good health, enrolled as a control in a pregnancy study. The chain's CDR3 is CAISGPANTEAFF. In nucleotides, the CDR3 is TGTGCCATATCAGGGCCCGCGAACACTGAAGCTTTCTTT.